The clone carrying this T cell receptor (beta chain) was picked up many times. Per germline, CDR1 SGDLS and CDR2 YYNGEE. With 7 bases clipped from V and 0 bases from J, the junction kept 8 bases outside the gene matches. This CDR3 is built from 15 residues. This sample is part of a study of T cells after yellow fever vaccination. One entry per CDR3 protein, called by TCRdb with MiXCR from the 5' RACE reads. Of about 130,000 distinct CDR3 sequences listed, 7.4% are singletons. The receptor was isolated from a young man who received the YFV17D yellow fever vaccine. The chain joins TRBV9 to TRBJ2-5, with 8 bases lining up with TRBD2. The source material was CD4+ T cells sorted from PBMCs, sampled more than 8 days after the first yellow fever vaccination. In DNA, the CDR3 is TGTGCCAGCGGGACTAGTGCTTTCTACCAAGAGACCCAGTACTTC. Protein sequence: CASGTSAFYQETQYF.